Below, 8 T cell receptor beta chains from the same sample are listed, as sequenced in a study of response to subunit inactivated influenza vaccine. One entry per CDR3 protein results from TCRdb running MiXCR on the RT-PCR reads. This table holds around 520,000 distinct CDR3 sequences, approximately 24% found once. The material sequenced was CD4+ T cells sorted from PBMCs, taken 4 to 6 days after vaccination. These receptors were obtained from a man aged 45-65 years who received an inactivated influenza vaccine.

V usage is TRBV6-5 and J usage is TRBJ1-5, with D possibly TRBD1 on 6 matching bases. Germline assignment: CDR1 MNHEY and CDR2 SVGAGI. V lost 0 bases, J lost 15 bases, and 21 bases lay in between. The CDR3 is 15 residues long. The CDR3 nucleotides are TGTGCCAGCAGTTACTCCCCAAGGGGGGCGGGAAGGAGGCATTTT. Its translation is CASSYSPRGAGRRHF.

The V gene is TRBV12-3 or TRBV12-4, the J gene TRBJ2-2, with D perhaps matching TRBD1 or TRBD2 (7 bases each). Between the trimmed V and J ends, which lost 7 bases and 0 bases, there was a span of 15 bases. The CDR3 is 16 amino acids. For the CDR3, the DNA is TGTGCCAGCACCCCCGGGGGGACAGCGAACACCGGGGAGCTGTTTTTT. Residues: CASTPGGTANTGELFF.

CDR3: CAISKGLAGAGASHEQFF. CDR3 nucleotides: TGTGCCATCAGTAAGGGACTAGCGGGCGCGGGAGCGTCCCATGAGCAGTTCTTC. This sequence joins TRBV10-3 and TRBJ2-1, with TRBD2 identical over 12 bases. Trimming at V came to 5 bases and at J to 8 bases, leaving 16 bases not matched to a gene. Germline CDR1 reads ENHRY; CDR2 reads SYGVKD. There are 18 residues in the CDR3.

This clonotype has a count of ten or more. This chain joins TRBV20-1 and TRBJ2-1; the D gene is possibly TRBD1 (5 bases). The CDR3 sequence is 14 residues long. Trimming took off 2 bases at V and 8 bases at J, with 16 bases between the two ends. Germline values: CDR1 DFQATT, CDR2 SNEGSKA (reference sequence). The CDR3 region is CSARREQVSDEQFF. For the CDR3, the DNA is TGCAGTGCTAGACGCGAACAGGTCTCCGATGAGCAGTTCTTC.

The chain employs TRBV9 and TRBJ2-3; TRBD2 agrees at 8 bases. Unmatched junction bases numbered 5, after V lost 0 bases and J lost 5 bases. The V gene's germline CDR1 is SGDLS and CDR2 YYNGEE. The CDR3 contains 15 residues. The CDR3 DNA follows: TGTGCCAGCAGCGTAGCGGGGGGGCTTAAAGATACGCAGTATTTT. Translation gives CASSVAGGLKDTQYF.

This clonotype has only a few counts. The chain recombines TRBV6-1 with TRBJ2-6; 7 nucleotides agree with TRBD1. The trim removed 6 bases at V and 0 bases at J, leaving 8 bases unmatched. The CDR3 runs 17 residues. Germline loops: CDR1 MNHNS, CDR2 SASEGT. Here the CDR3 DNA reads TGTGCCAGCAGCCTAACGCAGGGGGTCTCTGGGGCCAACGTCCTGACTTTC. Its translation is CASSLTQGVSGANVLTF.

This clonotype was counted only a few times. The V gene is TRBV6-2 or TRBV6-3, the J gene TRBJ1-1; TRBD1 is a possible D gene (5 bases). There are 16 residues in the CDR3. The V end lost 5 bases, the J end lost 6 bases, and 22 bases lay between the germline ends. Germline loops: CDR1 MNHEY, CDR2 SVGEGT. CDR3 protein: CASSPLMGQGNAEAFF. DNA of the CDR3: TGTGCCAGCAGTCCTCTGATGGGCCAGGGAAACGCTGAAGCTTTCTTT.

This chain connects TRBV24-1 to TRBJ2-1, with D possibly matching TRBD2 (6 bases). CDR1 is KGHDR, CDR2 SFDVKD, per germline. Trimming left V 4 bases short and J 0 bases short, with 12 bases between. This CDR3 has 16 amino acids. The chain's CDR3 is CATSDVGLVSYNEQFF. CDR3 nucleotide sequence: TGTGCCACCAGTGACGTGGGACTTGTCTCCTACAATGAGCAGTTCTTC.